The entry below gives a single T cell receptor (beta chain) sequence along with its context. The antigen is undetermined. The input for each TCR library was about 3.5 ug of total RNA. TCRdb reanalyzed the 5' RACE reads, giving one entry per CDR3 protein sequence and no DNA. The sample data list some 170,000 distinct CDR3 sequences. The CDR3 has 15 residues. Germline V gives CDR1 MNHEY, CDR2 SVGAGI. These data belong to a study of monozygotic twins with inflammatory bowel disease. Regarding the study as a whole: Among T cells, the various subtypes were not distinguishable. IBD patients, compared with healthy twins, shared fewer clonotypes with others (especially with disease activity). Patient-to-patient differences in immunosuppressive treatment may have added variability to the repertoires.

Sequencing was carried out using blood. The chain joins TRBV6-5 to TRBJ2-5. The TCR sequence derives from a human donor with ulcerative colitis or Crohn's disease, or a healthy co-twin of an affected twin (not recorded which). CDR3 residues: CASSYRSMGYETQYF.